This TCR beta chain was sequenced in a study of tumor-infiltrating lymphocytes in primary liver carcinoma. Germline DNA was also extracted, and blood RNA was taken from unsorted whole blood. A primer in the constant region served to generate TCR beta cDNA from approximately 500 ng of total RNA. ARM-PCR was slightly modified, and three nested multiplex PCR rounds with it gave rise to the TCR beta libraries. TRBV1-TRBV30 forward primers and a C-beta reverse primer were used in the first two PCR rounds, which each ran for about 9 cycles. MiXCR, applied by TCRdb to the multiplex PCR reads, yields one record per CDR3 protein. The data show some 190,000 distinct CDR3 sequences, with about 60% seen just once and about 70% held by the top ten. The CDR3 extends over 15 amino acids. Trimming removed 3 bases at V and 3 bases at J, with 16 bases between. CDR1 is SGHKS and CDR2 is YYEKEE in the germline V gene (reference sequence).

There are a few counts of this clonotype. Sequencing used peripheral blood. This chain uses TRBV5-5 with TRBJ2-7; maybe TRBD2 (6 bases). The clonotype was recovered from a man aged 40-50 years with primary liver carcinoma and hepatitis B virus infection. The CDR3 loop reads CASSYSYGSYYEQYF. The CDR3 DNA sequence: TGTGCCAGCAGCTACTCTTACGGGAGCTACTACGAGCAGTACTTC.